These T cell receptor beta chains were read from a single sample in a study of blood T cell repertoires in COVID-19. Method: immunoSEQ multiplex PCR; TCRdb's copy keeps in-frame clones and lacks some. Of approximately 280,000 clones listed, around 91% were seen once; the top ten hold 1.7%. The sample was PBMCs or T cells enriched from blood (not recorded which). All receptors come from a woman under 30 with acute COVID-19. The CDR3 runs from the conserved cysteine through the conserved F or W. A D gene is named only where the DNA matches it firmly. Part of the rows lack a size; the others show once, few, many or a class for expanded clones.

d_call	v_call	clone_size	j_call	cdr3_length	cdr3_nt	cdr3_aa
TRBD1	TRBV5-1	-	TRBJ1-2	16	TGCGCCAGCAGCTCGCAACCTAACGACAGGGGATATGGCTACACCTTC	CASSSQPNDRGYGYTF
-	TRBV5-1	-	TRBJ2-1	14	TGCGCCAGCAGCTTGGGGGGACTGTACAATGAGCAGTTCTTC	CASSLGGLYNEQFF
-	TRBV7-2	-	TRBJ1-1	15	TGTGCCAGCAGCCCAGCCGGGACAAAGAACACTGAAGCTTTCTTT	CASSPAGTKNTEAFF
-	TRBV11-2	-	TRBJ2-7	14	TGTGCCAGCAGCTTATCTAGGAGCTCCTACGAGCAGTACTTC	CASSLSRSSYEQYF
-	TRBV5-1	-	TRBJ2-7	17	TGCGCCAGCAGCAGAGCCCCGAGGGGGGGCCTTCACTACGAGCAGTACTTC	CASSRAPRGGLHYEQYF
TRBD2	TRBV4-1	-	TRBJ2-3	17	TGCGCCAGCAGCCAAGAAGGACTAGCGACTAGCACAGATACGCAGTATTTT	CASSQEGLATSTDTQYF
TRBD1	TRBV5-1	-	TRBJ1-4	15	TGCGCCAGCAGCCTAACAGGGGCAACTAATGAAAAACTGTTTTTT	CASSLTGATNEKLFF
TRBD1	TRBV4-1	-	TRBJ1-1	15	TGCGCCAGCAGCCAAGAGGGACAGGGGAACACTGAAGCTTTCTTT	CASSQEGQGNTEAFF
TRBD2	TRBV7-3	-	TRBJ2-7	17	TGTGCCAGCAGCTTAGGCCGAGGACTAGCGGGAGGTGGCGAGCAGTACTTC	CASSLGRGLAGGGEQYF
-	TRBV4-3	-	TRBJ1-6	15	TGCGCCAGCAGCCAAGACCCGACAGGTACCTCACCCCTCCACTTT	CASSQDPTGTSPLHF
-	TRBV7-9	-	TRBJ2-7	16	TGTGCCAGCAGCCAAATGGGGGCTAGCGGCTCCTACGAGCAGTACTTC	CASSQMGASGSYEQYF
TRBD2	TRBV18	-	TRBJ2-1	13	TGTGCCAGCTCACCTCGGACTAGCGGATGGCAGTTCTTC	CASSPRTSGWQFF
TRBD2	TRBV18	-	TRBJ2-5	15	TGTGCCAGCTCACCATGGACTAGCAGTGGGGAGACCCAGTACTTC	CASSPWTSSGETQYF
-	TRBV4-1	-	TRBJ1-1	16	TGCGCCAGCAGCCAAGATCGGGGGGGACTGAACACTGAAGCTTTCTTT	CASSQDRGGLNTEAFF
-	TRBV15	once	TRBJ1-3	14	TGTGCCACCAGCAGAGACAGGCGTAGAAACACCATATATTTT	CATSRDRRRNTIYF
-	TRBV18	few	TRBJ2-5	14	TGTGCCAGCTCACCCGAGGCAGGGGAAGAGACCCAGTACTTC	CASSPEAGEETQYF
-	TRBV25-1	-	TRBJ2-3	12	TGTGCCAGCAGGACTAGCACAGATACGCAGTATTTT	CASRTSTDTQYF
-	TRBV30	-	TRBJ2-7	13	TGTGCCTGGAGTAAGGGAGGCGCCTACGAGCAGTACTTC	CAWSKGGAYEQYF
-	TRBV11-2	-	TRBJ1-5	17	TGTGCCAGCAGCTTAGATGGGCTTCTGGCGAGCAATCAGCCCCAGCATTTT	CASSLDGLLASNQPQHF
TRBD1	TRBV30	-	TRBJ1-6	15	TGTGCCTGGAGTACCGGGGACAGGGGGTATTCACCCCTCCACTTT	CAWSTGDRGYSPLHF
-	TRBV28	-	TRBJ1-5	15	TGTGCCAGCAGCCCCGAGGCAGGGGCGTATCAGCCCCAGCATTTT	CASSPEAGAYQPQHF
TRBD1	TRBV28	once	TRBJ2-6	18	TGTGCCAGCAGTACCCGGACAGGGAGTTCTCTCTGGGCCAACGTCCTGACTTTC	CASSTRTGSSLWANVLTF
TRBD2	TRBV18	-	TRBJ2-1	15	TGTGCCAGCTCACTGGGACTAGCGGGAGTTGAGGAGCAGTTCTTC	CASSLGLAGVEEQFF
-	TRBV12-3/TRBV12-4	-	TRBJ1-2	12	TGTGCCAGCAGCAACAAGAACTATGGCTACACCTTC	CASSNKNYGYTF
-	TRBV14	once	TRBJ2-5	14	TGTGCCAGCGGCGATCGACCGGGAAAAGAGACCCAGTACTTC	CASGDRPGKETQYF
TRBD1	TRBV6-4	-	TRBJ2-1	16	TGTGCCAGCAGTGACTCCGGGACAGGGGCCTACAATGAGCAGTTCTTC	CASSDSGTGAYNEQFF
TRBD1	TRBV7-2	once	TRBJ2-6	17	TGTGCCAGCAGCCCGGGACAGGAGGGTTCTGGGGCCAACGTCCTGACTTTC	CASSPGQEGSGANVLTF
-	TRBV12-3/TRBV12-4	-	TRBJ2-4	11	TGTGCCAGCAGTTTAGGAGGAATTCAGTACTTC	CASSLGGIQYF
TRBD2	TRBV10-1	-	TRBJ2-7	17	TGCGCCAGCAGCCCCCGAGCCGGGAGGGTAGTGTCCTACGAGCAGTACTTC	CASSPRAGRVVSYEQYF
TRBD1	TRBV20-1	-	TRBJ2-5	14	TGCAGTGCTAGTATTGCGGGACAGGGAGGGACCCAGTACTTC	CSASIAGQGGTQYF
-	TRBV7-9	once	TRBJ2-5	13	TGTGCCAGCAGCCCAACAGACCAAGAGACCCAGTACTTC	CASSPTDQETQYF
TRBD1	TRBV28	-	TRBJ1-5	15	TGTGCCAGCAGTTTAGGGACAGGGGGCAATCAGCCCCAGCATTTT	CASSLGTGGNQPQHF
-	TRBV2	-	TRBJ1-4	15	TGTGCCAGCAGTGAAGCAGCAGGGATGAATGAAAAACTGTTTTTT	CASSEAAGMNEKLFF
TRBD1	TRBV19	-	TRBJ2-6	16	TGTGCCAGTAGTATACGACAGGGAACTGGGGCCAACGTCCTGACTTTC	CASSIRQGTGANVLTF